This T cell receptor beta chain derives from a study of blood T cell repertoires in COVID-19. Background on the study: The United States, Italy and Spain were the sources of the acute and convalescent COVID-19 samples. The analysed material was cDNA or gDNA that came from T cells, B-cell-depleted T cells, or PBMCs.

During active infection, Seattle patients enrolled and were then monitored through disease. The CDR3 is 12 amino acids. V lost 5 bases and J lost 6; bases outside the gene matches: 1. In the authors' workflow: Using reference gene primer amplification, nucleated cell counts were estimated. Profiled with immunoSEQ multiplex PCR; TCRdb holds only in-frame clones, not every one. Clone size and V and J calls were adopted from that table, with D and trimming inferred from the DNA. Of approximately 75,000 clones listed, 75% to 90% were seen once; the top ten hold 5.5% to 7.5%. This TCR was recovered from a man aged 80 or over with COVID-19, enrolled during active disease. Sequencing was performed on peripheral blood. The chain links TRBV12-3 or TRBV12-4 to TRBJ2-1; 7 bases align to TRBD2. The chain's CDR3 is CASSRGGNEQFF. CDR3 nucleotides: TGTGCCAGCAGTCGCGGGGGCAATGAGCAGTTCTTC.